These 17 T cell receptor beta chains were all obtained from the same sample, sequenced in a study of regulatory T cells in long-lasting Graves disease. According to the study, TCR beta libraries were built with iRepertoire HTBI primers and CDR3-region Arm-PCR. TCRdb re-called the multiplex PCR reads with MiXCR, one entry per CDR3 protein. Among around 500,000 distinct CDR3 sequences listed, about 11% were seen once. Time point in this sample: newly diagnosed GD, antithyroid drugs for less than 3 months. PBMCs provided the RNA from which the TCR library was made. These data also formed part of another study, on T cells in Graves' hyperthyroidism and ophthalmopathy.

The specimen was peripheral blood mononuclear cells (PBMCs), collected at new diagnosis, from a patient treated with antithyroid drugs. These receptors were obtained from a woman aged 25 to 39 with Graves disease.

This clonotype has more than one count but fewer than ten. This chain links TRBV4-3 with TRBJ2-5; TRBD1 agrees at 9 bases. The germline gives CDR1 LGHNA, CDR2 YSLEER. The CDR3 has 16 residues. The trim removed 6 bases at V and 4 bases at J, leaving 12 bases unmatched. CDR3 bases: TGCGCCAGCAGTCCGACCGCCGGGACAGGGTTAGAGACCCAGTACTTC. Its translation: CASSPTAGTGLETQYF.

On this clonotype itself: The likely explanation is a read error, given a far larger clone one base away. The chain joins TRBV5-1 to TRBJ2-1; D may be TRBD1 or TRBD2 (6 bases each). The germline CDR1 and CDR2 sequences are SGHRS and YFSETQ. CDR3 length equals 13 residues. The V end lost 3 bases, the J end lost 10 bases, and 14 bases lay between the germline ends. The CDR3 reads CASSWRDIYEQFF. Written as DNA, the CDR3 is TGCGCCAGCAGCTGGAGGGACATCTACGAGCAGTTCTTC.

Many counts were recorded for this clonotype. This rearrangement joins TRBV7-2 to TRBJ2-1; 10 nucleotides align to TRBD1. Germline V gene sequence: CDR1 SGHTA, CDR2 FQGNSA. Trimming removed 0 bases from V and 6 bases from J; junction bases left unmatched: 2. The CDR3 length is 15 residues. The DNA for the CDR3 is TGTGCCAGCAGCTTAGCGTGGACAGGGGGCAATGAGCAGTTCTTC. The encoded protein is CASSLAWTGGNEQFF.

This clonotype was picked up many times. CDR3 amino acids: CATSRLAVSQPQHF. The CDR3 bases are TGTGCCACCAGCAGATTAGCAGTTAGTCAGCCCCAGCATTTT. V usage is TRBV15 and J usage is TRBJ1-5; D remains unclear. The germline CDR1 and CDR2 sequences are LNHNV and YYDKDF (reference sequence). V lost 2 bases and J 6 bases, leaving 11 bases between the germline ends. The CDR3 is 14 residues long.

In the case of this clonotype: Compared with germline, one end of the junction differs, possibly owing to a read error. The chain links TRBV6-4 to TRBJ2-1; TRBD2 agrees at 10 bases. Looked up from germline, CDR1 is MRHNA and CDR2 is SNTAGT. This CDR3 contains 22 residues. CDR3 amino acids: CASSYSRGSLGSSGRSNNEQFF. The CDR3 nucleotides read TGTGCCAGCAGTTACTCGAGGGGTTCTTTGGGGTCTAGCGGGAGATCTAACAATGAGCAGTTCTTC.

The chain carries TRBV30 and TRBJ2-7; 12 nucleotides agree with TRBD1. The CDR3 extends over 15 amino acids. The germline V gene has CDR1 GTSNPN and CDR2 SVGIG (reference sequence). V dropped 2 bases and J dropped 6; count of bases not matched to a gene: 8. Here the CDR3 DNA reads TGTGCCTGGAGTCCCCCCGGGACAGGGGGCACCGAGCAGTACTTC. Translation gives CAWSPPGTGGTEQYF.

This clonotype has ten or more counts. CDR3 bases: TGTGCCTGGAGACAGGGGGCGAGTGAGCAGTTCTTC. Its protein product is CAWRQGASEQFF. The chain joins TRBV30 to TRBJ2-1, with 9 positions matching TRBD1. Unmatched junction bases numbered 3, after V lost 3 bases and J lost 9 bases. Per the germline V gene, CDR1 is GTSNPN and CDR2 is SVGIG (reference sequence). The CDR3 sequence is 12 residues long.

This clonotype was detected once. A much larger clone sits a single nucleotide away, making a read error possible. The CDR3 ends on some other residue instead of the conserved phenylalanine or tryptophan, so this is likely a read error. The chain uses TRBV30 and TRBJ2-2; D possibly corresponds to TRBD2 (5 bases). Trimming stripped 3 bases from V and 4 bases from J, with 9 bases between. This CDR3 comprises 13 residues. Germline CDR1 is GTSNPN and CDR2 is SVGIG (reference sequence). CDR3 residues: CAWRTGVTGELFL. Here the CDR3 DNA reads TGTGCCTGGAGGACCGGGGTCACCGGGGAGCTGTTTCTT.

At least ten counts were recorded for this clonotype. This rearrangement joins TRBV9 to TRBJ1-1, with D perhaps TRBD1 (6 bases). The germline gives CDR1 SGDLS, CDR2 YYNGEE. The CDR3 has 16 residues. V shed 3 bases and J shed 1 base, with 16 bases lying between them. This chain's CDR3 is CASSDSRGARNTEAFF. The CDR3 DNA reads TGTGCCAGCAGCGACTCCAGGGGAGCAAGGAACACTGAAGCTTTCTTT.

This clonotype was detected ten times or more. The gene calls are TRBV7-3 and TRBJ2-3; D remains unclear. V lost 2 bases, J lost 6 bases, and 15 bases lay in between. Germline CDR1 is SGHTA and CDR2 is FQGTGA. The CDR3 spans 15 residues. The CDR3 sequence: CASSLAWSPPDTQYF. The CDR3 coding sequence is TGTGCCAGCAGCTTAGCCTGGAGCCCACCGGATACGCAGTATTTT.

Many counts were recorded for this clonotype. CDR3 DNA: TGTGCCAGCAGACCTTCTCTCGAGAAATTTGATACGCAGTATTTT. It codes for CASRPSLEKFDTQYF. The chain couples TRBV12-3 or TRBV12-4 to TRBJ2-3, with no clear D. The germline V and J ends were trimmed by 6 bases and 6 bases, with 19 bases remaining between them. The CDR3 spans 15 residues.

This clonotype was counted only a few times. The CDR3 does not end in the conserved phenylalanine or tryptophan, so this is likely a read error. The V call is TRBV7-9, the J call TRBJ2-7; D ambiguous. Trimming took 5 bases from V and 3 from J, leaving 14 bases between them. This CDR3 comprises 14 residues. Germline V lookup: CDR1 SEHNR, CDR2 FQNEAQ (reference sequence). CDR3 sequence: CASSLSGPNYEQYS. CDR3 sequence (DNA): TGTGCCAGCAGCCTCTCCGGACCTAACTACGAGCAGTACTCC.

This clonotype was observed a few times. V and J are TRBV19 and TRBJ2-2, with TRBD2 identical over 11 bases. The germline gives CDR1 LNHDA, CDR2 SQIVND (reference sequence). This CDR3 region has 18 residues. V lost 7 bases and J lost 6; bases outside the gene matches: 16. CDR3 sequence reads: CASKRDRLAGYWAGELFF. DNA for the CDR3: TGTGCCAGTAAGAGGGACCGACTAGCGGGATACTGGGCCGGGGAGCTGTTTTTT.

This clonotype was observed at least ten times. V is TRBV12-3 or TRBV12-4 and J is TRBJ2-2, with TRBD1 matching 8 bases. With 5 bases clipped from V and 6 bases from J, the junction kept 5 bases outside the gene matches. The CDR3 contains 14 residues. The CDR3, as DNA: TGTGCCAGCAGTCGGACAGGGTTTGCCGGGGAGCTGTTTTTT. Residues: CASSRTGFAGELFF.

In this sample, this clonotype turned up many times. The rearrangement joins TRBV20-1 to TRBJ2-7; 9 bases line up with TRBD2. Unmatched junction bases numbered 3, after V lost 1 base and J lost 2 bases. There are 14 residues in the CDR3. Germline V lookup: CDR1 DFQATT, CDR2 SNEGSKA (reference sequence). This CDR3 reads CSARGLAEAYEQYF. The DNA of the CDR3 is TGCAGTGCTAGAGGACTAGCGGAGGCCTACGAGCAGTACTTC.

This clonotype was recorded at least ten times. This chain links TRBV2 with TRBJ2-7; no clear D gene. Looked up from germline, CDR1 is SNHLY and CDR2 is FYNNEI. Trimming removed 0 bases from V and 0 bases from J, with 9 bases in between. This CDR3 spans 15 amino acids. Here the CDR3 reads CASSEASYHSYEQYF. CDR3 DNA sequence: TGTGCCAGCAGTGAAGCCTCATATCACTCCTACGAGCAGTACTTC.

This clonotype was observed many times. The rearrangement uses TRBV2 and TRBJ1-3, with D unresolved. This CDR3 contains 11 residues. Germline V CDR1 and CDR2: SNHLY, FYNNEI. The ends were cut back, 3 bases at V and 15 bases at J, with 12 bases in the middle. The CDR3 loop is CASSDWRAKYF. The CDR3 bases are TGTGCCAGCAGTGATTGGCGGGCAAAATATTTT.